This entry lists 31 T cell receptor beta chains sequenced from one sample in a study of blood T cell repertoires in COVID-19. Sequencing used immunoSEQ multiplex PCR; TCRdb keeps in-frame clones, though not all of them. The sample records 100,000 to 120,000 clones, 65% to 85% being singletons. The sample was peripheral blood. Source of these receptors: a man between 45 and 60 years old with acute or convalescent COVID-19.

V and J are TRBV7-3 and TRBJ2-7; 11 bases agree with TRBD1. The germline gives CDR1 SGHTA, CDR2 FQGTGA. This CDR3 has 13 amino acids. V dropped 5 bases and J dropped 6; count of bases not matched to a gene: 3. CDR3 sequence: CASSTGTGGEQYF. In DNA, the CDR3 is TGTGCCAGCAGCACCGGGACAGGGGGCGAGCAGTACTTC.

A single count supports this clone. V usage is TRBV5-1 and J usage is TRBJ1-2; unclear D gene. The V end was cut by 1 base, the J end by 8 bases, with 15 bases between. The CDR3 totals 14 residues. The germline CDR1 and CDR2 sequences are SGHRS and YFSETQ. CDR3 protein: CASSLFLEETGYTF. The CDR3 DNA reads as TGCGCCAGCAGCTTGTTTCTAGAGGAAACGGGCTACACCTTC. The variable domain in full, with the rest retrieved from reference TRBV5-1 and TRBJ1-2, is KAGVTQTPRYLIKTRGQQVTLSCSPISGHRSVSWYQQTPGQGLQFLFEYFSETQRNKGNFPGRFSGRQFSNSRSEMNVSTLELGDSALYLCASSLFLEETGYTFGSGTRLTVV.

The CDR3 nucleotides are TGTGCCAGCAGAGGGACAATGAACACCGGGGAGCTGTTTTTT. Protein product: CASRGTMNTGELFF. V usage is TRBV27 and J usage is TRBJ2-2; D might be TRBD1 (6 bases). The CDR3 spans 14 residues. Trimming left V 6 bases short and J 1 base short, with 9 bases between. Looked up from germline, CDR1 is MNHEY and CDR2 is SMNVEV (reference sequence).

The chain couples TRBV6-5 to TRBJ2-6, with D maybe TRBD2 (5 bases). Germline-derived CDR1 and CDR2 are MNHEY and SVGAGI. Trimming left V 3 bases short and J 16 bases short, with 16 bases between. The CDR3 has 13 residues. The CDR3 region has the DNA TGTGCCAGCAGTTATGGGTCCGCTACGGGACTGACTTTC. Protein product: CASSYGSATGLTF.

V is TRBV6-5 and J is TRBJ1-2, with D possibly TRBD1 on 6 matching bases. Trimming left V 2 bases short and J 6 bases short, with 7 bases between. The CDR3 covers 12 residues. Germline V gene sequence: CDR1 MNHEY, CDR2 SVGAGI. CDR3 nucleotides: TGTGCCAGCAGTTACAACAGGGATGGCTACACCTTC. This sequence encodes CASSYNRDGYTF.

The chain couples TRBV7-9 to TRBJ1-2; 7 bases match TRBD1. This CDR3 has 13 residues. Germline assignment: CDR1 SEHNR and CDR2 FQNEAQ (reference sequence). With V trimmed by 1 base and J by 4 bases, 0 bases remained unmatched. The chain's CDR3 is CASSLEGAYGYTF. For the CDR3, the DNA is TGTGCCAGCAGCTTAGAGGGGGCCTATGGCTACACCTTC.

V gene TRBV5-6 combines with J gene TRBJ1-1, with a tentative D call TRBD1 (6 bases). The V end lost 4 bases, the J end lost 0 bases, and 10 bases lay between the germline ends. This CDR3 comprises 14 residues. Germline-derived CDR1 and CDR2 are SGHDT and YYEEEE. Written as DNA, the CDR3 is TGTGCCAGCAGCATACAGGGAATGAACACTGAAGCTTTCTTT. This sequence encodes CASSIQGMNTEAFF.

The V gene is TRBV6-6, the J gene TRBJ2-4; 12 nucleotides align to TRBD2. The CDR3 length is 19 residues. Losses at the gene ends were 5 bases for V and 0 bases for J; bases not matched to a gene: 11. Germline CDR1 is MNHNY and CDR2 is SVGAGI (reference sequence). CDR3 in amino acids: CASSPRLAGAFLAKNIQYF. CDR3 nucleotide sequence: TGTGCCAGCAGTCCCCGACTAGCGGGGGCCTTCTTAGCCAAAAACATTCAGTACTTC.

The chain joins TRBV18 to TRBJ1-5; tentatively, D is TRBD1 (5 bases). The CDR3 length is 16 residues. Germline V CDR1 and CDR2: KGHSH, LQKENI. The germline V and J ends were trimmed by 2 bases and 0 bases, with 11 bases remaining between them. The DNA for the CDR3 is TGTGCCAGCTCACCAGACAGAGCAGATAGCAATCAGCCCCAGCATTTT. Protein sequence: CASSPDRADSNQPQHF. The full variable domain, with the rest looked up from reference TRBV18 and TRBJ1-5, is NAGVMQNPRHLVRRRGQEARLRCSPMKGHSHVYWYRQLPEEGLKFMVYLQKENIIDESGMPKERFSAEFPKEGPSILRIQQVVRGDSAAYFCASSPDRADSNQPQHFGDGTRLSIL.

The chain uses TRBV6-5 and TRBJ2-7; 10 nucleotides align to TRBD1. The ends lost 6 bases at V and 3 bases at J; junction bases unmatched: 5. The germline CDR1 and CDR2 sequences are MNHEY and SVGAGI. The CDR3 has 14 residues. CDR3 nucleotides: TGTGCCAGCAGGGGCCGGGACAGGGGCTACGAGCAGTACTTC. This gives the protein CASRGRDRGYEQYF.

The chain joins TRBV5-1 to TRBJ2-5; TRBD1 matches at 7 bases. Germline CDR1 and CDR2: SGHRS and YFSETQ. This CDR3 spans 17 amino acids. V shed 2 bases and J 7 bases; nucleotides not matched to a gene: 17. This CDR3 reads CASSLPQTGRFYGTQYF. The CDR3 DNA follows: TGCGCCAGCAGCTTACCCCAGACAGGGCGGTTTTATGGGACCCAGTACTTC.

This sequence joins TRBV19 and TRBJ1-3, with 10 bases aligning to TRBD1. CDR3 length equals 16 residues. With 1 base clipped from V and 9 bases from J, the junction kept 9 bases outside the gene matches. Germline CDR1 and CDR2: LNHDA and SQIVND (reference sequence). This CDR3 is CASSIVAGTGVSTIYF. Here the CDR3 DNA reads TGTGCCAGTAGTATAGTTGCCGGGACAGGGGTTTCCACCATATATTTT.

This clone was seen more than once but under ten times. The chain employs TRBV24-1 and TRBJ1-2, with 12 bases matching TRBD1. With V trimmed by 5 bases and J by 7 bases, 7 bases remained unmatched. The CDR3 sequence is 15 residues long. Germline V CDR1 and CDR2: KGHDR, SFDVKD. The DNA of the CDR3 is TGTGCCACCAGTGGACGGGACAGGGGGCAAGGTGGCTACACCTTC. Translation gives CATSGRDRGQGGYTF.

The chain joins TRBV3-1 (or the pseudogene TRBV3-2) to TRBJ2-4; no reliable D call. The V gene's germline CDR1 is LGHDT and CDR2 YNNKEL (reference sequence). This CDR3 has 16 amino acids. V was shortened by 9 bases and J by 0 bases, with 18 bases between the two germline ends. The chain's CDR3 is CAREKKAYLAKNIQYF. CDR3 coding DNA: TGTGCCAGGGAGAAGAAGGCTTACCTAGCCAAAAACATTCAGTACTTC.

The gene calls are TRBV5-4 and TRBJ1-5; no definite D call. The CDR3 has 14 residues. Germline V gene sequence: CDR1 SGHNT, CDR2 YYREEE (reference sequence). V dropped 2 bases and J dropped 5 bases, with 11 bases sitting between them. The CDR3 here is CASSLSPGDQPQHF. Written as DNA, the CDR3 is TGTGCCAGCAGCTTATCACCCGGGGATCAGCCCCAGCATTTT.

This chain links TRBV19 with TRBJ1-2; 7 bases match TRBD1. The CDR3 is 14 amino acids. Germline CDR1 LNHDA, CDR2 SQIVND (reference sequence). V shed 4 bases and J 0 bases; nucleotides not matched to a gene: 2. In nucleotides, the CDR3 is TGTGCCAGTAGTACCGGGACAGCTAACTATGGCTACACCTTC. It specifies CASSTGTANYGYTF.

This clone was picked up one time. J is TRBJ1-5 and V is TRBV7-8; D is uncertain. CDR1 SGHVS and CDR2 FQNEAQ come from the germline V gene. This CDR3 has 16 residues. The germline V and J ends were trimmed by 0 bases and 0 bases, with 9 bases remaining between them. CDR3 DNA: TGTGCCAGCAGCTTAGCGTCAGGAAGTAGCAATCAGCCCCAGCATTTT. This encodes CASSLASGSSNQPQHF. Looking up the rest from reference TRBV7-8 and TRBJ1-5 gives the full variable domain: GAGVSQSPRYKVAKRGQDVALRCDPISGHVSLFWYQQALGQGPEFLTYFQNEAQLDKSGLPSDRFFAERPEGSVSTLKIQRTQQEDSAVYLCASSLASGSSNQPQHFGDGTRLSIL.

The V and J genes are TRBV12-2 and TRBJ1-1. TRBV12-2 is reported as a pseudogene. The CDR3 totals 17 residues. This chain's CDR3 is CASRPRFIGEEDTEAFF. CDR3 in DNA: TGTGCAAGTCGCCCCCGATTCATCGGGGAAGAGGACACTGAAGCTTTCTTT.

The V and J genes are TRBV23-1 and TRBJ1-5, with a tentative D call TRBD1 (6 bases). TRBV23-1 is an ORF for which the function is uncertain. Deletions cut 10 bases from V and 7 bases from J, with 29 bases between. The length of the CDR3 is 17 residues. CDR3 residues: CANSWGPERFRDQPQHF. The CDR3 bases are TGCGCCAACAGCTGGGGGCCAGAGAGGTTTCGAGACCAGCCCCAGCATTTT.

In this sample, this clone turned up a few times. The chain employs TRBV2 and TRBJ1-1, with 10 nucleotides matching TRBD1. The V and J ends lost 2 bases and 5 bases, in that order; junction bases with no gene match: 2. There are 14 residues in the CDR3. Germline lookup yields CDR1 SNHLY and CDR2 FYNNEI. This CDR3 is CASSERTGGTEAFF. The CDR3 coding sequence is TGTGCCAGCAGTGAAAGGACAGGGGGTACTGAAGCTTTCTTT. Using reference TRBV2 and TRBJ1-1 for the parts outside the CDR3, the full variable domain is EPEVTQTPSHQVTQMGQEVILRCVPISNHLYFYWYRQILGQKVEFLVSFYNNEISEKSEIFDDQFSVERPDGSNFTLKIRSTKLEDSAMYFCASSERTGGTEAFFGQGTRLTVV.

The chain has TRBV3-1 (or the pseudogene TRBV3-2) and TRBJ1-1; TRBD1 agrees at 7 bases. This CDR3 is 14 amino acids long. The J segment lost 9 bases and the V segment lost 0 bases, leaving 7 bases of the junction unmatched. Germline V CDR1 and CDR2: LGHDT, YNNKEL (reference sequence). The CDR3 DNA sequence: TGTGCCAGCAGCCAAGATCGATGGACAGGCAAAGCTTTCTTT. This gives the protein CASSQDRWTGKAFF.

V and J are TRBV24-1 and TRBJ2-7; possibly TRBD2 for D (6 bases). The germline gives CDR1 KGHDR, CDR2 SFDVKD. V was cut by 3 bases and J by 6 bases, with 11 bases left in between. The CDR3 is 13 residues long. In nucleotides, the CDR3 is TGTGCCACCAGTGATCGGGCGGGGCGCGAGCAGTACTTC. The encoded protein is CATSDRAGREQYF.

V gene TRBV6-6 combines with J gene TRBJ2-3, with 10 nucleotides matching TRBD2. Germline CDR1 reads MNHNY; CDR2 reads SVGAGI (reference sequence). This CDR3 comprises 15 residues. Trimming removed 5 bases from V and 5 bases from J; junction bases left unmatched: 7. The CDR3 DNA reads as TGTGCCAGCAGTCACAGCGGGGGGGCCTTAGATACGCAGTATTTT. This translates into CASSHSGGALDTQYF.

V gene TRBV2 combines with J gene TRBJ2-7, with 9 bases lining up with TRBD1. The junction had 9 bases not matched to a gene; V was cut back by 6 bases and J by 3 bases. The CDR3 covers 15 residues. In germline, CDR1 is SNHLY, CDR2 FYNNEI. CDR3 in amino acids: CASSRRTGDFYEQYF. The CDR3 DNA reads TGTGCCAGCAGCCGTAGGACAGGGGACTTCTACGAGCAGTACTTC. The complete variable domain, with remaining parts taken from reference TRBV2 and TRBJ2-7, reads EPEVTQTPSHQVTQMGQEVILRCVPISNHLYFYWYRQILGQKVEFLVSFYNNEISEKSEIFDDQFSVERPDGSNFTLKIRSTKLEDSAMYFCASSRRTGDFYEQYFGPGTRLTVT.

CDR3 residues: CSVTGTSGKKTSTDTQYF. The CDR3 DNA is TGCAGCGTGACCGGGACTAGCGGAAAAAAAACTAGCACAGATACGCAGTATTTT. The chain joins TRBV29-1 to TRBJ2-3; TRBD2 matches at 11 bases. The germline V gene has CDR1 SQVTM and CDR2 ANQGSEA. V lost 6 bases and J lost 0; bases outside the gene matches: 14. This CDR3 has 18 amino acids.

The V call is TRBV11-3, the J call TRBJ2-5, with 8 positions matching TRBD1. The V and J ends lost 1 base and 2 bases, in that order; junction bases with no gene match: 6. The CDR3 totals 16 residues. Germline V gene data show CDR1 as SGHNT and CDR2 as YENEEA. The DNA for the CDR3 is TGTGCCAGCAGCTTAGGGGACAGGACCACTCAAGAGACCCAGTACTTC. This sequence encodes CASSLGDRTTQETQYF.

V and J are TRBV5-3 and TRBJ1-2; 9 bases map to TRBD1. TRBV5-3 falls under the ORF class, with uncertain function. Unmatched junction bases numbered 15, after V lost 3 bases and J lost 3 bases. The CDR3 covers 18 residues. The CDR3 DNA reads TGTGCCAGAAGCTCCGAACCCCGGGACAGGGTCTTCCACTATGGCTACACCTTC. As protein: CARSSEPRDRVFHYGYTF.

The chain has TRBV30 and TRBJ1-5, with 7 positions matching TRBD1. V lost 3 bases and J lost 3; bases outside the gene matches: 8. Germline CDR1 and CDR2: GTSNPN and SVGIG (reference sequence). This CDR3 has 15 amino acids. The CDR3 loop reads CAWSARDRYNQPQHF. In nucleotides, the CDR3 is TGTGCCTGGAGCGCACGGGACAGATACAATCAGCCCCAGCATTTT.

This chain joins TRBV5-5 and TRBJ1-4, with D possibly matching TRBD1 (5 bases). The CDR3 is 16 residues long. The V end was cut by 4 bases, the J end by 0 bases, with 13 bases between. Germline CDR1 is SGHKS and CDR2 is YYEKEE (reference sequence). Here the CDR3 DNA reads TGTGCCAGCAGCACGACGGGACTTGCAACTAATGAAAAACTGTTTTTT. Amino acids: CASSTTGLATNEKLFF.

This rearrangement joins TRBV28 to TRBJ1-2; the D is unclear. Trimming cost V 4 bases and J 4 bases, with 10 bases left between them. This CDR3 spans 13 amino acids. The germline gives CDR1 MDHEN, CDR2 SYDVKM. In nucleotides, the CDR3 is TGTGCCAGCAGTTACGGGGAGGGCTATGGCTACACCTTC. The encoded protein is CASSYGEGYGYTF.

The chain carries TRBV5-1 and TRBJ2-1; 8 nucleotides agree with TRBD1. V shed 0 bases, J shed 8 bases, and the junction held 10 bases outside the gene matches. The V gene's germline CDR1 is SGHRS and CDR2 YFSETQ. This CDR3 is built from 16 residues. The CDR3 sequence is CASSLVVRGRTDEQFF. In DNA, the CDR3 is TGCGCCAGCAGCTTGGTAGTCAGGGGGCGGACCGATGAGCAGTTCTTC.